The clone carrying this T cell receptor beta chain has a count of ten or more. These data are taken from a study of regulatory T cells in long-lasting Graves disease. Documented time point: persistent/refractory GD, antithyroid drugs over 5 years with positive TRAb. The authors made the TCR library using RNA they extracted from PBMCs. Building the TCR beta libraries relied on iRepertoire HTBI primers, and CDR3 regions underwent Arm-PCR. One entry per CDR3 protein, called by TCRdb with MiXCR from the multiplex PCR reads. The repertoire has 450,000 or so distinct CDR3 sequences, 20% of them found once; the top ten carry 7.8%. Sequenced material: peripheral blood mononuclear cells (PBMCs), taken when the disease was refractory, from a patient treated with antithyroid drugs. The clonotype was recovered from a female donor with Graves disease.

In DNA, the CDR3 is TGTGCCAGCAGCCTAAGGACTGACACTGAAGCTTTCTTT. It encodes CASSLRTDTEAFF. The chain links TRBV7-9 to TRBJ1-1; D remains ambiguous. V lost 5 bases and J 3 bases, leaving 10 bases between the germline ends. The CDR3 contains 13 residues. Germline lookup yields CDR1 SEHNR and CDR2 FQNEAQ (reference sequence).